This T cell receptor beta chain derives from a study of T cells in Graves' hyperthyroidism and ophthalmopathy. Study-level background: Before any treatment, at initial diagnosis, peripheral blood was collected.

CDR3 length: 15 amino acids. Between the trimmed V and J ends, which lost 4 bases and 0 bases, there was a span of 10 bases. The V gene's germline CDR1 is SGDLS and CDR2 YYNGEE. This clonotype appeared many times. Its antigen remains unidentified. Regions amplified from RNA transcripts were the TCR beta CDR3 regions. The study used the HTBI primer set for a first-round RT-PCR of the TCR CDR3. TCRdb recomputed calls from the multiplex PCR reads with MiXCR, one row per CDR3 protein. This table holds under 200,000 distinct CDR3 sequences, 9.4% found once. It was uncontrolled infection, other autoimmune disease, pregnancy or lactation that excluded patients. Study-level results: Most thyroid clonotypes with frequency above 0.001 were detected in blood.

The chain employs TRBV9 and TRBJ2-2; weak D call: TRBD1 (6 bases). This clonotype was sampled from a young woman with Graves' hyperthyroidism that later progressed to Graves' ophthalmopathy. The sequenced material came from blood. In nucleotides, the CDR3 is TGTGCCAGCAGCCTTAGGACAGCGAACACCGGGGAGCTGTTTTTT. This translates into CASSLRTANTGELFF.